This TCR beta chain was identified during a study of radiation and T cells in renal cell carcinoma. Libraries were prepared by immunoSEQ multiplex PCR; TCRdb keeps only in-frame clonotypes and omits some of them. The data contain tens of thousands of clones, 70% to 80% of them singletons. The CDR3 runs to 15 residues. Trimming removed 1 base from V and 0 bases from J, with 10 bases in between. Germline CDR1 and CDR2: SGHVS and FNYEAQ. Indicated time point: blood 4 weeks post-SBRT, at nephrectomy. Indicated treatment: 15 Gy SBRT to primary tumor, nephrectomy 4 weeks later. Nephrectomy followed 15 Gy stereotactic body radiation by 4 weeks.

The sample consisted of blood, taken from a patient whose treatment included radiotherapy and nephrectomy. V is TRBV7-6 and J is TRBJ2-7; D possibly corresponds to TRBD2 (6 bases). This clonotype was obtained from a man aged 60-69 years with renal cell carcinoma. DNA of the CDR3: TGTGCCAGCAGCTTAGAAGGGAGGAGCTCCTACGAGCAGTACTTC. This translates into CASSLEGRSSYEQYF.